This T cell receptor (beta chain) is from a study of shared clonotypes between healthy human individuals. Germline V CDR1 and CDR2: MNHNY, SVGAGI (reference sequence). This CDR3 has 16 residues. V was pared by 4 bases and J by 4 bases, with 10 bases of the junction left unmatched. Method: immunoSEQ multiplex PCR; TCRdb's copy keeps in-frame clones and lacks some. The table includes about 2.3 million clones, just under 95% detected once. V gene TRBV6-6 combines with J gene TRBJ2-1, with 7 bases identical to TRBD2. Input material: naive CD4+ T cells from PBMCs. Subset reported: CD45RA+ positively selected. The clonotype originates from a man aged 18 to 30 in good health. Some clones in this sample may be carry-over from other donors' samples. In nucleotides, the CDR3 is TGTGCCAGCAGTTCCCCCCTAGCGGAAGCATACAATGAGCAGTTCTTC. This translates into CASSSPLAEAYNEQFF.